Presented here are 6 T cell receptor beta chains from one specimen sequenced in a study of graft-versus-host responses after intestinal transplantation (dated by TCRdb to about 2021). Library construction relied on the immunoSEQ multiplex PCR assay. The table comes from immuneACCESS by way of TCRdb, which keeps in-frame sequences with V and J called. Part of the clones is missing from these tables; in studies checked, under half for an unresolved V gene and the rest for unknown reasons. The sample table records about 88,000 clones; 80% to 95% of these occur just once. Around 0.37% of the sample lies in the top ten. Their target antigens are unknown. This sample's time point label indicates: cells obtained before transplantation from donor or recipient. The starting material was unstimulated CD4+ T cells sorted from spleen or lymph node cells, obtained before transplant. Receptors originate from a human donor who was the organ donor for an intestinal transplant.

Details on this clone: Germline and junction disagree at one end, which may indicate a read error. The chain links TRBV9 to TRBJ1-2; D is perhaps TRBD1 (6 bases). Germline-derived CDR1 and CDR2 are SGDLS and YYNGEE. The CDR3 is made up of 14 amino acids. The CDR3 DNA sequence: TGTGCCAGCAGCGTAGACGGGACAAGCTATGGCCACACCTTC. Its protein product is CASSVDGTSYGHTF.

This chain joins TRBV5-1 and TRBJ1-4; 11 positions agree with TRBD1. This CDR3 contains 17 residues. V shed 4 bases and J 2 bases; nucleotides not matched to a gene: 7. CDR1 and CDR2 from the germline V gene are SGHRS and YFSETQ. In nucleotides, the CDR3 is TGCGCCAGCAGCCCCGGGACAGGGGGTGGGACTAATGAAAAACTGTTTTTT. Translated, it gives CASSPGTGGGTNEKLFF.

The chain employs TRBV5-6 and TRBJ1-2; D remains unclear. The CDR3 is 14 residues long. V shed 0 bases and J shed 3 bases, with 9 bases lying between them. CDR1 SGHDT and CDR2 YYEEEE come from the germline V gene. For the CDR3, the DNA is TGTGCCAGCAGCTTGGGGCTCCTTTACTATGGCTACACCTTC. Translated: CASSLGLLYYGYTF. Using reference TRBV5-6 and TRBJ1-2 for the parts outside the CDR3, the full variable domain is DAGVTQSPTHLIKTRGQQVTLRCSPKSGHDTVSWYQQALGQGPQFIFQYYEEEERQRGNFPDRFSGHQFPNYSSELNVNALLLGDSALYLCASSLGLLYYGYTFGSGTRLTVV.

The genes are TRBV2 and TRBJ2-7; the match to TRBD2 covers 7 bases. This CDR3 is 14 amino acids long. Unmatched junction bases numbered 11, after V lost 8 bases and J lost 4 bases. Germline V gene lookup returns CDR1 SNHLY and CDR2 FYNNEI. DNA of the CDR3: TGTGCCAGCGCGAACGAGCGGGGAGTTTACGAGCAGTACTTC. This sequence encodes CASANERGVYEQYF.

CDR3 loop: CASSVGGGVRSGANVLTF. CDR3 in DNA: TGTGCCAGCAGCGTAGGAGGCGGGGTACGCTCTGGGGCCAACGTCCTGACTTTC. The rearrangement joins TRBV9 to TRBJ2-6; possibly TRBD2 for D (6 bases). V was cut by 0 bases and J by 0 bases, with 13 bases left in between. The germline V gene encodes CDR1 SGDLS and CDR2 YYNGEE. The CDR3 covers 18 residues.

The V and J genes are TRBV5-1 and TRBJ2-1; TRBD2 aligns across 7 bases. The CDR3 is 14 residues long. Germline V gene data show CDR1 as SGHRS and CDR2 as YFSETQ. Trimming cost V 3 bases and J 4 bases; bases outside gene matches: 4. The CDR3 here is CASSWGTTYNEQFF. The CDR3 region has the DNA TGCGCCAGCAGCTGGGGGACTACATACAATGAGCAGTTCTTC.